This passage covers 10 T cell receptor beta chains from one sample sequenced in a study of T-cell reconstitution after alpha-beta-depleted transplantation in children. Using unique molecular identifiers, the investigators prepared the TCRbeta library. TCRdb fed the PCR reads into MiXCR, producing one record per CDR3 protein. The data show 640,000 or so distinct CDR3 sequences, around 17% seen once. Here the sequenced sample was PBMCs from the stem cell graft donor, taken from the stem cell graft. The source is a human donor who donated a stem cell graft to a child with acute myeloid leukemia.

This clonotype was seen ten or more times. The chain employs TRBV11-2 and TRBJ1-1; 7 bases agree with TRBD1. The CDR3 contains 13 residues. The V and J ends lost 5 bases and 8 bases, in that order; junction bases with no gene match: 8. Looked up from germline, CDR1 is SGHAT and CDR2 is FQNNGV. CDR3 sequence: CASSITQDREAFF. CDR3 in DNA: TGTGCCAGCAGCATTACCCAGGACAGGGAAGCTTTCTTT. The full variable domain, with the rest looked up from reference TRBV11-2 and TRBJ1-1, is EAGVAQSPRYKIIEKRQSVAFWCNPISGHATLYWYQQILGQGPKLLIQFQNNGVVDDSQLPKDRFSAERLKGVDSTLKIQPAKLEDSAVYLCASSITQDREAFFGQGTRLTVV.

This clonotype was seen at least ten times. This sequence joins TRBV25-1 and TRBJ2-2; 9 bases agree with TRBD1. The germline V gene has CDR1 MGHDK and CDR2 SYGVNS. The CDR3 consists of 17 residues. The J segment lost 7 bases and the V segment lost 6 bases, leaving 15 bases of the junction unmatched. Here the CDR3 reads CASSEVRLGTGNGELFF. The DNA for the CDR3 is TGTGCCAGCAGCGAAGTCCGGCTAGGGACAGGGAACGGGGAGCTGTTTTTT.

This clonotype was picked up a small number of times. The chain joins TRBV15 to TRBJ2-2, with 10 positions matching TRBD1. The ends lost 1 base at V and 6 bases at J; junction bases unmatched: 5. The CDR3 runs 16 residues. The germline CDR1 and CDR2 sequences are LNHNV and YYDKDF (reference sequence). The CDR3 DNA sequence: TGTGCCACCAGCAGAGGTGGGACAGGGGCCCCCGGGGAGCTGTTTTTT. This sequence encodes CATSRGGTGAPGELFF. Looking up the rest from reference TRBV15 and TRBJ2-2 gives the full variable domain: DAMVIQNPRYQVTQFGKPVTLSCSQTLNHNVMYWYQQKSSQAPKLLFHYYDKDFNNEADTPDNFQSRRPNTSFCFLDIRSPGLGDTAMYLCATSRGGTGAPGELFFGEGSRLTVL.

This clonotype was recorded many times. This chain links TRBV29-1 with TRBJ2-5; D is unresolved. The length of the CDR3 is 11 residues. The V end was cut by 2 bases, the J end by 5 bases, with 6 bases between. Germline V gene sequence: CDR1 SQVTM, CDR2 ANQGSEA. In nucleotides, the CDR3 is TGCAGCGTTGAAATTGTGGAGACCCAGTACTTC. Residues: CSVEIVETQYF.

There are many counts of this clonotype. The chain employs TRBV20-1 and TRBJ2-1, with unresolved D. The CDR3 has 14 residues. The V end was cut by 1 base, the J end by 11 bases, with 18 bases between. Per germline, CDR1 DFQATT and CDR2 SNEGSKA (reference sequence). In DNA form, the CDR3 reads TGCAGTGCTAGAGGCACCTTTGGTGGGCGCCAGCAGTTCTTC. Encoded protein: CSARGTFGGRQQFF.

The rearrangement joins TRBV20-1 to TRBJ1-2; TRBD1 agrees at 7 bases. This CDR3 region has 16 residues. J was trimmed by 5 bases and V by 5 bases; bases with no gene match: 17. Germline CDR1 is DFQATT and CDR2 is SNEGSKA (reference sequence). This chain's CDR3 is CSADETGPQPVYGYTF. In DNA form, the CDR3 reads TGCAGTGCTGACGAGACAGGGCCTCAACCCGTATATGGCTACACCTTC.

The chain uses TRBV20-1 and TRBJ2-1; the match to TRBD1 covers 7 bases. J was trimmed by 3 bases and V by 5 bases; bases with no gene match: 16. This CDR3 has 17 residues. Germline V lookup: CDR1 DFQATT, CDR2 SNEGSKA (reference sequence). The CDR3 reads CSARTGVRPSHYNEQFF. CDR3 DNA: TGCAGTGCTCGAACAGGGGTCCGCCCTTCACACTACAATGAGCAGTTCTTC.

In the case of this clonotype: Being one base from a much bigger clone, this may be a read error. This chain links TRBV20-1 with TRBJ2-7; D may match TRBD1 or TRBD2 (5 bases each). V was clipped by 4 bases and J by 4 bases, with 11 bases between them. This CDR3 region has 12 residues. CDR1 DFQATT and CDR2 SNEGSKA come from the germline V gene (reference sequence). The CDR3 nucleotides read TGCAGTGCTATAGGGGACGGGTACGAGCAGTACTTC. Its protein is CSAIGDGYEQYF.

This clonotype has at least ten counts. The chain has TRBV7-2 and TRBJ1-2; no firm D call. Trimming removed 4 bases at V and 2 bases at J, with 11 bases between. CDR1 and CDR2 (germline): SGHTA, FQGNSA. The CDR3 runs 14 residues. CDR3 sequence: CASSSANNNYGYTF. The CDR3 DNA sequence: TGTGCCAGCAGCTCAGCAAACAACAACTATGGCTACACCTTC.

The chain links TRBV28 to TRBJ2-7; no clear D. The CDR3 is made up of 15 amino acids. With 1 base removed from V and 1 base from J, the gap between germline ends came to 11 bases. Germline V gene data show CDR1 as MDHEN and CDR2 as SYDVKM. CDR3 in amino acids: CASSLSPSGSYEQYF. CDR3 nucleotide sequence: TGTGCCAGCAGTTTATCCCCCTCTGGATCCTACGAGCAGTACTTC.